Presented here are 27 T cell receptor beta chains from one specimen sequenced in a study of blood T cell repertoires in COVID-19. This table comes from immunoSEQ multiplex PCR, and its TCRdb copy is limited to in-frame clones, with some not included. The sample lists roughly 190,000 clones, 82% occurring once. The sequenced sample was peripheral blood. These receptor sequences come from a woman aged 55-70 years with COVID-19, enrolled during active disease.

V is TRBV15 and J is TRBJ1-6, with no clear D. The CDR3 covers 16 residues. From germline, CDR1 is LNHNV and CDR2 YYDKDF (reference sequence). V was pared by 1 base and J by 2 bases, with 9 bases between. For the CDR3, the DNA is TGTGCCACCAGCAGAGCCGGGGTCGCCTATAATTCACCCCTCCACTTT. Encoded protein: CATSRAGVAYNSPLHF.

The V call is TRBV6-5, the J call TRBJ2-1; possibly TRBD1 for D (5 bases). V was trimmed by 0 bases and J by 10 bases, leaving 19 bases between them. CDR1 and CDR2 (germline): MNHEY, SVGAGI. This CDR3 comprises 16 residues. The CDR3 protein is CASSYSTRRQGGEQFF. CDR3 coding DNA: TGTGCCAGCAGTTACTCGACTCGTCGGCAGGGTGGCGAGCAGTTCTTC.

V is TRBV4-1 and J is TRBJ2-2; no clear D gene. Between the trimmed V and J ends, which lost 7 bases and 4 bases, there was a span of 13 bases. Germline assignment: CDR1 MGHRA and CDR2 YSYEKL. This CDR3 is 14 amino acids long. The CDR3 sequence: CASTGLVGTGELFF. The CDR3, as DNA: TGCGCCAGCACAGGCCTCGTGGGCACCGGGGAGCTGTTTTTT.

This chain joins TRBV28 and TRBJ1-3; no clear D gene. CDR1 and CDR2 from the germline V gene are MDHEN and SYDVKM. This CDR3 has 13 amino acids. Trimming pared 1 base from V and 4 bases from J, leaving 5 bases between. The CDR3 protein is CASSLYRGNTIYF. CDR3 nucleotide sequence: TGTGCCAGCAGTTTATATAGAGGAAACACCATATATTTT.

The genes are TRBV9 and TRBJ2-5; a weak D match, TRBD2 (5 bases). CDR1 is SGDLS, CDR2 YYNGEE, per germline. V was clipped by 0 bases and J by 5 bases, with 14 bases between them. The CDR3 runs 15 residues. The CDR3 DNA sequence: TGTGCCAGCAGCGTAGCAGTAGTCGCGGGTGAGACCCAGTACTTC. Its protein is CASSVAVVAGETQYF.

The chain combines TRBV2 with TRBJ1-5; D unresolved. Germline loops: CDR1 SNHLY, CDR2 FYNNEI. The CDR3 extends over 14 amino acids. V gave up 6 bases and J gave up 4 bases, with 13 bases separating them. CDR3 sequence (DNA): TGTGCCAGCAGGGGTGATGGGGAGAATCAGCCCCAGCATTTT. Amino acids: CASRGDGENQPQHF.

This clone occurred a few times. J is TRBJ1-2 and V is TRBV28; possible D gene TRBD1, 5 bases. This CDR3 region has 16 residues. With 4 bases removed from V and 3 bases from J, the gap between germline ends came to 18 bases. The germline V gene encodes CDR1 MDHEN and CDR2 SYDVKM. CDR3 sequence (DNA): TGTGCCAGCAGTTCCCGGGGGAGGGACGGGTACTATGGCTACACCTTC. It yields the protein CASSSRGRDGYYGYTF.

This clone was observed a single time. The J gene is TRBJ1-5, the V gene TRBV12-3 or TRBV12-4, with 7 bases matching TRBD1. Trimming at V came to 6 bases and at J to 4 bases, leaving 3 bases not matched to a gene. The CDR3 spans 13 residues. The CDR3 sequence: CASSLTGNQPQHF. The CDR3 nucleotides are TGTGCCAGCAGCCTGACAGGGAATCAGCCCCAGCATTTT.

This clone was seen ten or more times. This chain links TRBV5-1 with TRBJ1-1, with D hard to call. Trimming pared 2 bases from V and 1 base from J, leaving 9 bases between. CDR1 and CDR2 (germline): SGHRS, YFSETQ. The CDR3 runs to 14 residues. CDR3 bases: TGCGCCAGCAGCTTTCTGGCCGAGAACACTGAAGCTTTCTTT. It translates to CASSFLAENTEAFF.

The rearrangement uses TRBV13 and TRBJ2-1, with D perhaps matching TRBD2 (5 bases). CDR3 length: 14 amino acids. The germline V gene encodes CDR1 PRHDT and CDR2 FYEKMQ (reference sequence). Trimming shortened V by 3 bases and J by 7 bases, and 13 bases separated the two germline ends. Here the CDR3 DNA reads TGTGCCAGCAGCTTTAATACGGGGTGGAATGAGCAGTTCTTC. It yields the protein CASSFNTGWNEQFF.

The chain recombines TRBV20-1 with TRBJ2-5; TRBD1 is a possible D gene (5 bases). This CDR3 contains 13 residues. CDR1 and CDR2 from the germline V gene are DFQATT and SNEGSKA (reference sequence). Trimming cost V 3 bases and J 5 bases, with 13 bases left between them. In nucleotides, the CDR3 is TGCAGTGCTAGTGGCCAGGCAGGGGAGACCCAGTACTTC. Translated, it gives CSASGQAGETQYF.

In this sample, this clone turned up a few times. For the CDR3, the DNA is TGCAGTGCTAGTAGGGCAGGGGCTGGAAACACCATATATTTT. Translating gives CSASRAGAGNTIYF. The chain employs TRBV20-1 and TRBJ1-3; D possibly corresponds to TRBD1 (6 bases). Germline CDR1 DFQATT, CDR2 SNEGSKA (reference sequence). V lost 3 bases and J 2 bases, leaving 11 bases between the germline ends. The CDR3 spans 14 residues.

The CDR3 here is CASRPRGSSNQPQHF. CDR3 nucleotides: TGTGCCAGTAGGCCGAGGGGGAGTAGCAATCAGCCCCAGCATTTT. The genes are TRBV19 and TRBJ1-5; TRBD1 is a possible D gene (6 bases). Trimming took off 6 bases at V and 0 bases at J, with 12 bases between the two ends. This CDR3 is 15 amino acids long. Germline loops: CDR1 LNHDA, CDR2 SQIVND (reference sequence).

This chain uses TRBV9 with TRBJ2-2; TRBD1 is a possible D gene (5 bases). The V end was cut by 0 bases, the J end by 4 bases, with 10 bases between. The CDR3 contains 15 residues. Germline loops: CDR1 SGDLS, CDR2 YYNGEE. The CDR3 nucleotides read TGTGCCAGCAGCGTAGGACAGCCACGCACCGGGGAGCTGTTTTTT. Translation: CASSVGQPRTGELFF.

This chain links TRBV4-1 with TRBJ2-4; D might be TRBD2 (5 bases). The germline CDR1 and CDR2 sequences are MGHRA and YSYEKL. This CDR3 has 16 residues. The V end was cut by 0 bases, the J end by 0 bases, with 9 bases between. Here the CDR3 DNA reads TGCGCCAGCAGCCAAGAGGCAGGACTAGCCAAAAACATTCAGTACTTC. This codes for CASSQEAGLAKNIQYF.

The chain has TRBV9 and TRBJ1-1; TRBD1 matches at 9 bases. With 0 bases clipped from V and 4 bases from J, the junction kept 16 bases outside the gene matches. Per germline, CDR1 SGDLS and CDR2 YYNGEE. The CDR3 covers 19 residues. This CDR3 reads CASSVATRTGALAVTEAFF. CDR3 nucleotide sequence: TGTGCCAGCAGCGTAGCTACACGGACAGGGGCTTTAGCAGTCACTGAAGCTTTCTTT.

The rearrangement joins TRBV7-2 to TRBJ2-7; 8 positions match TRBD1. CDR1 SGHTA and CDR2 FQGNSA come from the germline V gene. J was trimmed by 3 bases and V by 5 bases; bases with no gene match: 6. The CDR3 length is 14 residues. For the CDR3, the DNA is TGTGCCAGCAGCCCACAGGGGGGAAGCTACGAGCAGTACTTC. Translation: CASSPQGGSYEQYF. The full variable domain, completed using reference TRBV7-2 and TRBJ2-7, is GAGVSQSPSNKVTEKGKDVELRCDPISGHTALYWYRQSLGQGLEFLIYFQGNSAPDKSGLPSDRFSAERTGGSVSTLTIQRTQQEDSAVYLCASSPQGGSYEQYFGPGTRLTVT.

The V and J genes are TRBV2 and TRBJ2-5; TRBD2 aligns across 9 bases. V was pared by 6 bases and J by 2 bases, with 7 bases of the junction left unmatched. CDR3 length: 15 residues. Germline loops: CDR1 SNHLY, CDR2 FYNNEI. CDR3 DNA sequence: TGTGCCAGCAGGCCCCCTAGCGGGGCTCAAGAGACCCAGTACTTC. Its translation is CASRPPSGAQETQYF.

The chain employs TRBV7-2 and TRBJ2-5; D might be TRBD2 (5 bases). In germline, CDR1 is SGHTA, CDR2 FQGNSA. There are 14 residues in the CDR3. V was shortened by 5 bases and J by 8 bases, with 18 bases between the two germline ends. CDR3 nucleotide sequence: TGTGCCAGCAGCCGCCCGGACTCCCGGGAAACCCAGTACTTC. Amino acid sequence: CASSRPDSRETQYF.

The rearrangement joins TRBV10-1 to TRBJ1-1; TRBD1 matches 7 bases. CDR1 is WNHNN, CDR2 SYGVQD, per germline (reference sequence). The junction had 0 bases not matched to a gene; V was cut back by 9 bases and J by 5 bases. The CDR3 contains 10 residues. This CDR3 is CARTGTEAFF. The CDR3 DNA is TGCGCCAGGACAGGGACTGAAGCTTTCTTT.

The V and J genes are TRBV7-3 and TRBJ1-1; 11 bases are shared with TRBD1. V shed 2 bases and J 4 bases; nucleotides not matched to a gene: 3. The germline CDR1 and CDR2 sequences are SGHTA and FQGTGA. The CDR3 consists of 15 residues. As DNA, the CDR3 is TGTGCCAGCAGCTTAGACGGGACAGGGGGCACTGAAGCTTTCTTT. This gives the protein CASSLDGTGGTEAFF. The entire variable domain, with the rest obtained from reference TRBV7-3 and TRBJ1-1, is as follows: GAGVSQTPSNKVTEKGKYVELRCDPISGHTALYWYRQSLGQGPEFLIYFQGTGAADDSGLPNDRFFAVRPEGSVSTLKIQRTERGDSAVYLCASSLDGTGGTEAFFGQGTRLTVV.

V gene TRBV6-1 combines with J gene TRBJ1-4; D perhaps matches TRBD1 (5 bases). Germline V gene data show CDR1 as MNHNS and CDR2 as SASEGT. The CDR3 contains 15 residues. V shed 0 bases and J shed 5 bases, with 10 bases lying between them. CDR3 DNA sequence: TGTGCCAGCAGTGAAGCGCAGGGACTAAATGAAAAACTGTTTTTT. Protein: CASSEAQGLNEKLFF.

This clone has only one observation. The rearrangement uses TRBV7-9 and TRBJ1-4, with D tentatively TRBD1 (5 bases). The CDR3 length is 18 residues. V dropped 3 bases and J dropped 2 bases, with 19 bases sitting between them. Germline lookup yields CDR1 SEHNR and CDR2 FQNEAQ (reference sequence). CDR3 nucleotide sequence: TGTGCCAGCAGCTTCCAAGGGCCCGCGGGGCGGACTAATGAAAAACTGTTTTTT. Translating gives CASSFQGPAGRTNEKLFF.

This chain uses TRBV28 with TRBJ2-7; 7 positions match TRBD1. From germline, CDR1 is MDHEN and CDR2 SYDVKM. Germline trimming cut 4 bases from V and 0 bases from J; bases unmatched to any gene: 6. The CDR3 is 15 amino acids. The CDR3 coding sequence is TGTGCCAGCAGTTCTCCCACAGGGGCCTCCTACGAGCAGTACGTC. Protein sequence: CASSSPTGASYEQYV.

The rearrangement links TRBV6-5 to TRBJ1-1, with TRBD1 as a possible D gene (5 bases). V was pared by 7 bases and J by 4 bases, with 13 bases between. Germline values: CDR1 MNHEY, CDR2 SVGAGI. The CDR3 runs to 13 residues. The CDR3 here is CASNQGFFTEAFF. The CDR3 DNA reads TGTGCCAGCAACCAGGGTTTTTTCACTGAAGCTTTCTTT.

The chain couples TRBV11-2 to TRBJ2-2, with 7 bases identical to TRBD1. V dropped 5 bases and J dropped 7; count of bases not matched to a gene: 7. There are 14 residues in the CDR3. Germline loops: CDR1 SGHAT, CDR2 FQNNGV. CDR3 loop: CASSRQGSSGELFF. In DNA form, the CDR3 reads TGTGCCAGCAGCCGACAGGGATCGAGCGGGGAGCTGTTTTTT.

The chain has TRBV29-1 and TRBJ1-5; D gene unclear. Germline V lookup: CDR1 SQVTM, CDR2 ANQGSEA. V was shortened by 1 base and J by 5 bases, with 9 bases between the two germline ends. The length of the CDR3 is 13 residues. The CDR3 DNA is TGCAGCGTTGAAGTGGCAGGCGATCAGCCCCAGCATTTT. Amino acid sequence: CSVEVAGDQPQHF.